This T cell receptor (beta chain) came from a study of blood T cells in healthy people across ages. V lost 5 bases, J lost 6 bases, and 7 bases stayed unmatched. The CDR3 loop spans 16 amino acids. Primed by a sample-barcoded 5' primer and a J-beta primer mix, a second PCR proceeded for roughly 6 to 12 cycles. TCRdb fed the 5' RACE reads into MiXCR, producing one record per CDR3 protein. The data contain over 500,000 distinct CDR3 sequences, roughly a quarter of them singletons. The same data also contributed to another study, on T cells of mothers and their children.

This clonotype originated in a boy aged 2 to 10 in good health. V is TRBV12-3 or TRBV12-4 and J is TRBJ2-1; 13 bases line up with TRBD2. Sequenced: blood. The CDR3 DNA reads as TGTGCCAGCAGTCCACTAGCGGGAGGGAAATTCAATGAGCAGTTCTTC. Translated: CASSPLAGGKFNEQFF.